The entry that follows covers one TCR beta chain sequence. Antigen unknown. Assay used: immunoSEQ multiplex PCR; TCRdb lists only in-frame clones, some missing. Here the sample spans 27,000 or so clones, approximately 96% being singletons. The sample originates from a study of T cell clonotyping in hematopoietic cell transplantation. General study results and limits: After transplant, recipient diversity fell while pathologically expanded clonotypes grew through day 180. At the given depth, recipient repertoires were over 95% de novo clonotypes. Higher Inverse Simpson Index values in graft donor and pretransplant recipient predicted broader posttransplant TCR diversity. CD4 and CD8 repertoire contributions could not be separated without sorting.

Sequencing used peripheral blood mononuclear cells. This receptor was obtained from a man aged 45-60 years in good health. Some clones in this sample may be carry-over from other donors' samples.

The CDR3 is CASSQDGQQVSGANVLTF. The CDR3 nucleotides read TGCGCCAGCAGCCAAGATGGGCAGCAGGTGTCTGGGGCCAACGTCCTGACTTTC. The chain links TRBV4-1 to TRBJ2-6; D ambiguous. V gave up 0 bases and J gave up 1 base, with 13 bases separating them. Germline CDR1 MGHRA, CDR2 YSYEKL. The CDR3 totals 18 residues.